This T cell receptor beta chain emerged from a study of shared clonotypes between healthy human individuals. Study-level points and caveats: Exclusively blood specimens were collected; tissue repertoires likely differ.

The CDR3 spans 14 residues. V was pared by 2 bases and J by 6 bases, with 12 bases between. Germline loops: CDR1 MDHEN, CDR2 SYDVKM. About this clone itself: Antigen: not known.

Replicate sorted-subset PCRs were loaded with roughly 190 ng DNA, roughly 33,000 T cell genomes. Method: immunoSEQ multiplex PCR; TCRdb's copy keeps in-frame clones and lacks some. This sample carries 2.3 million or so clones, more than 80% of them seen once, and the ten largest clones take around 0.4%. The chain uses TRBV28 and TRBJ2-3, with D tentatively TRBD2 (5 bases). The source material was naive CD4+ T cells from PBMCs. Stated subset: CD45RA+ positively selected. The TCR was taken from a man aged 18 to 29 in good health. Some clones in this sample may be carry-over from other donors' samples. This CDR3 is CASSLVRVGDTQYF. CDR3 coding DNA: TGTGCCAGCAGTTTAGTGAGGGTGGGCGATACGCAGTATTTT.